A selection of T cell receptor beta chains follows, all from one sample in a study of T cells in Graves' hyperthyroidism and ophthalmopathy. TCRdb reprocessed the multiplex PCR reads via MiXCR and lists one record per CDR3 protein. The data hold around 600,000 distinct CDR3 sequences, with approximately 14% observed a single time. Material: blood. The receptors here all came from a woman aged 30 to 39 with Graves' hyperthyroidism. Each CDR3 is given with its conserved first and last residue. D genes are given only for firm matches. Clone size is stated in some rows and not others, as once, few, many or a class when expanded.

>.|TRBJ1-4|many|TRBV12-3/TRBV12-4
CASSPREDRTNEKLFF
TGTGCCAGCAGTCCACGGGAAGACAGAACTAATGAAAAACTGTTTTTT
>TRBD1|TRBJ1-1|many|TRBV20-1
CSARGQGASTEAFF
TGCAGTGCTAGAGGACAGGGGGCTTCGACTGAAGCTTTCTTT
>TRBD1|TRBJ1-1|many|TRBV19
CASQDRRNTEAFF
TGTGCCAGTCAGGACAGGAGAAACACTGAAGCTTTCTTT
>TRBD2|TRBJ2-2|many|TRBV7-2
CASSLAMTSGLRRTGELFF
TGTGCCAGCAGCTTAGCGATGACTAGCGGGCTCCGTCGGACCGGGGAGCTGTTTTTT
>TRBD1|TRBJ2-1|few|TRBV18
CASSRTRDRGLNEQFF
TGTGCCAGCTCACGAACCCGGGACAGGGGGCTAAATGAGCAGTTCTTC
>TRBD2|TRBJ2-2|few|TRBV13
CASSLADLDVREGTGELFF
TGTGCCAGCAGCTTAGCTGATTTGGACGTACGGGAGGGCACCGGGGAGCTGTTTTTT
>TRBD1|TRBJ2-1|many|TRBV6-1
CASSDLDRGRDEQFF
TGTGCCAGCAGTGACCTCGACAGGGGGCGCGATGAGCAGTTCTTC
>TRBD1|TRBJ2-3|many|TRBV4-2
CASSPQGANSLSTDTQYF
TGTGCCAGCAGCCCCCAGGGGGCCAACTCTTTAAGCACAGATACGCAGTATTTT
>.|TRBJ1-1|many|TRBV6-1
CASSEYGLNTEAFF
TGTGCCAGCAGTGAGTATGGGTTGAACACTGAAGCTTTCTTT
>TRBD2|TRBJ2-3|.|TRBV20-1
CSANPSGRGPTDTQYF
TGCAGTGCAAACCCTAGCGGGAGAGGGCCCACAGATACGCAGTATTTT
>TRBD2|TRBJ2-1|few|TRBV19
CASAGERGGSNNEQFF
TGTGCCAGTGCGGGTGAAAGAGGCGGGAGTAACAATGAGCAGTTCTTC